One and the same sample provided the 27 T cell receptor beta chains below, sequenced in a study of cytomegalovirus exposure and HLA in healthy donors. PCR was performed using 60 Vbeta and 13 Jbeta primers. Using immunoSEQ multiplex PCR, the repertoire was profiled, and TCRdb retains in-frame clones only, with some absent. The table includes around 150,000 clones, 60% to 80% detected once. Sequenced input: PBMCs. The receptor source for this set is a man between 50 and 59 years old in good health and CMV-seropositive.

The V call is TRBV4-3, the J call TRBJ1-5; a possible D gene is TRBD1 (6 bases). This CDR3 has 15 amino acids. The V gene's germline CDR1 is LGHNA and CDR2 YSLEER. Trimming took 0 bases from V and 5 from J, leaving 11 bases between them. In DNA, the CDR3 is TGCGCCAGCAGCCAAGATTACAGGGCAGATCAGCCCCAGCATTTT. This codes for CASSQDYRADQPQHF.

The V and J genes are TRBV7-2 and TRBJ1-2; tentative D call: TRBD1 (6 bases). Trimming removed 6 bases from V and 3 bases from J, with 20 bases in between. Germline CDR1 is SGHTA and CDR2 is FQGNSA. The CDR3 extends over 16 amino acids. The CDR3 bases are TGTGCCAGCAGATCAACCGGGGGGCGGGCGGACTATGGCTACACCTTC. Its protein is CASRSTGGRADYGYTF.

The chain couples TRBV7-9 to TRBJ1-3; TRBD1 matches 9 bases. Trimming at V came to 5 bases and at J to 2 bases, leaving 7 bases not matched to a gene. CDR3 size: 16 residues. The germline V gene encodes CDR1 SEHNR and CDR2 FQNEAQ (reference sequence). CDR3 protein: CASSKGQGKAGNTIYF. The CDR3 DNA is TGTGCCAGCAGCAAGGGACAGGGAAAGGCTGGAAACACCATATATTTT.

The chain joins TRBV19 to TRBJ1-2; TRBD1 is a possible D gene (6 bases). Germline V gene data show CDR1 as LNHDA and CDR2 as SQIVND (reference sequence). CDR3 size: 16 residues. Between the trimmed V and J ends, which lost 10 bases and 4 bases, there was a span of 25 bases. The CDR3 DNA sequence: TGTGCCACCCGACCTGCCGGGACAACGGGCGTCTATGGCTACACCTTC. Protein sequence: CATRPAGTTGVYGYTF.

This rearrangement joins TRBV7-3 to TRBJ2-7; 7 bases line up with TRBD1. V lost 5 bases, J lost 3 bases, and 10 bases stayed unmatched. The CDR3 covers 15 residues. CDR1 SGHTA and CDR2 FQGTGA come from the germline V gene. CDR3 in amino acids: CASSLLPGTDYEQYF. The CDR3 DNA reads as TGTGCCAGCAGCCTGCTCCCCGGGACAGACTACGAGCAGTACTTC. The whole variable domain, remainder taken from reference TRBV7-3 and TRBJ2-7, is GAGVSQTPSNKVTEKGKYVELRCDPISGHTALYWYRQSLGQGPEFLIYFQGTGAADDSGLPNDRFFAVRPEGSVSTLKIQRTERGDSAVYLCASSLLPGTDYEQYFGPGTRLTVT.

The rearrangement uses TRBV27 and TRBJ1-2, with D possibly matching TRBD1 (6 bases). Per germline, CDR1 MNHEY and CDR2 SMNVEV (reference sequence). With 3 bases removed from V and 4 bases from J, the gap between germline ends came to 15 bases. The CDR3 spans 15 residues. CDR3 sequence (DNA): TGTGCCAGCAGTTTTGGGGGGGGCGCGGGCTATGGCTACACCTTC. Residues: CASSFGGGAGYGYTF.

This clone has only one observation. The chain employs TRBV13 and TRBJ2-2; D possibly corresponds to TRBD2 (5 bases). Germline loops: CDR1 PRHDT, CDR2 FYEKMQ (reference sequence). V was clipped by 5 bases and J by 0 bases, with 10 bases between them. The CDR3 extends over 15 amino acids. The CDR3 DNA follows: TGTGCCAGCAGCCCGGCGCGGGCGAACACCGGGGAGCTGTTTTTT. This gives the protein CASSPARANTGELFF.

The rearrangement links TRBV7-8 to TRBJ2-7; 10 bases align to TRBD1. Germline-derived CDR1 and CDR2 are SGHVS and FQNEAQ. V lost 5 bases to trimming and J lost 1 base; unmatched junction nucleotides: 14. The CDR3 sequence is 18 residues long. CDR3: CASSPPGMGQGSSYEQYF. The CDR3 DNA reads as TGTGCCAGCAGCCCCCCAGGCATGGGACAGGGGTCTTCCTACGAGCAGTACTTC.

The DNA of the CDR3 is TGTGCCAGCAGCCAAGGGGGACTAGCGGGGGGGTGGGACGAGCAGTACTTC. Protein: CASSQGGLAGGWDEQYF. The genes are TRBV28 and TRBJ2-7; 16 positions agree with TRBD2. With V trimmed by 6 bases and J by 5 bases, 10 bases remained unmatched. This CDR3 comprises 17 residues. Germline V gene sequence: CDR1 MDHEN, CDR2 SYDVKM.

V is TRBV28 and J is TRBJ2-1; 7 bases line up with TRBD2. CDR1 is MDHEN and CDR2 is SYDVKM in the germline V gene. The CDR3 consists of 13 residues. The V segment lost 3 bases and the J segment 6 bases; nucleotides outside the gene matches: 2. The CDR3 sequence: CASSLGGVNEQFF. In nucleotides, the CDR3 is TGTGCCAGCAGTTTGGGAGGGGTCAATGAGCAGTTCTTC.

The J gene is TRBJ1-2, the V gene TRBV9, with D uncertain. From germline, CDR1 is SGDLS and CDR2 YYNGEE. V gave up 0 bases and J gave up 6 bases, with 9 bases separating them. CDR3 length: 13 amino acids. CDR3 region: CASSVDLSDGYTF. CDR3 bases: TGTGCCAGCAGCGTAGATTTGAGTGATGGCTACACCTTC.

V gene TRBV2 combines with J gene TRBJ2-2, with D possibly TRBD2 on 5 matching bases. V shed 1 base and J shed 4 bases, with 10 bases lying between them. The germline V gene has CDR1 SNHLY and CDR2 FYNNEI. This CDR3 has 15 residues. Written as DNA, the CDR3 is TGTGCCAGCAGTGAAGAGGGAGTTGTCACCGGGGAGCTGTTTTTT. This gives the protein CASSEEGVVTGELFF.

The CDR3 loop is CASSEGGLSSPLHF. CDR3 DNA sequence: TGTGCCAGCAGTGAGGGGGGGCTCAGTTCACCCCTCCACTTT. The chain combines TRBV6-1 with TRBJ1-6; perhaps TRBD1 as D (6 bases). V was pared by 3 bases and J by 9 bases, with 12 bases between. CDR3 length: 14 amino acids. Germline V CDR1 and CDR2: MNHNS, SASEGT.

The chain is built from TRBV6-5 and TRBJ1-1; a possible D gene is TRBD1 (5 bases). Trimming shortened V by 0 bases and J by 4 bases, and 9 bases separated the two germline ends. The CDR3 is 14 residues long. Germline V CDR1 and CDR2: MNHEY, SVGAGI. The CDR3 nucleotides are TGTGCCAGCAGTTACTCGAAAGGGGCCACTGAAGCTTTCTTT. Its protein product is CASSYSKGATEAFF.

The rearrangement joins TRBV25-1 to TRBJ1-3; unclear D gene. Germline V gene lookup returns CDR1 MGHDK and CDR2 SYGVNS. The length of the CDR3 is 11 residues. Trimming took off 7 bases at V and 8 bases at J, with 9 bases between the two ends. In nucleotides, the CDR3 is TGTGCCAGCACACCGGGAGACACCATATATTTT. Its protein product is CASTPGDTIYF. Based on the CDR3 plus reference TRBV25-1 and TRBJ1-3, the full variable domain is EADIYQTPRYLVIGTGKKITLECSQTMGHDKMYWYQQDPGMELHLIHYSYGVNSTEKGDLSSESTVSRIRTEHFPLTLESARPSHTSQYLCASTPGDTIYFGEGSWLTVV.

The V gene is TRBV6-5, the J gene TRBJ1-2; 10 nucleotides match TRBD1. After removal of 0 bases from V and 5 bases from J, the junction contained 6 bases not matched to a gene. Germline loops: CDR1 MNHEY, CDR2 SVGAGI. The length of the CDR3 is 16 residues. CDR3 DNA: TGTGCCAGCAGTTACTCGGGGACAGGGGCGAAGTATGGCTACACCTTC. Its protein is CASSYSGTGAKYGYTF.

The CDR3 DNA follows: TGTGCCAGCAGCTCCGACAGGGGATCCCACGAGCAGTACTTC. Protein sequence: CASSSDRGSHEQYF. The V call is TRBV5-4, the J call TRBJ2-7, with TRBD1 matching over 8 bases. Per the germline V gene, CDR1 is SGHNT and CDR2 is YYREEE (reference sequence). J lost 5 bases, V lost 3 bases, and 7 bases had no gene match. This CDR3 contains 14 residues.

For this clone: This specimen includes other DNA sequences encoding the same CDR3. This chain joins TRBV14 and TRBJ1-6; 9 bases map to TRBD1. The CDR3 length is 14 residues. Trimming took 5 bases from V and 7 from J; bases not matched to a gene: 3. Germline V gene data show CDR1 as SGHDN and CDR2 as FVKESK. Written as DNA, the CDR3 is TGTGCCAGCAGCAGGACAGGGGCAAATTCACCCCTCCACTTT. Its protein product is CASSRTGANSPLHF.

This clone has more than one count but fewer than ten. The chain combines TRBV15 with TRBJ2-7, with 7 bases fitting TRBD1. Germline V gene data show CDR1 as LNHNV and CDR2 as YYDKDF (reference sequence). The CDR3 has 14 residues. Unmatched junction bases numbered 2, after V lost 0 bases and J lost 3 bases. The CDR3: CATSREDRFYEQYF. As DNA, the CDR3 is TGTGCCACCAGCAGAGAGGACAGGTTCTACGAGCAGTACTTC.

This clone has more than one count but fewer than ten. The chain recombines TRBV10-2 with TRBJ2-7; 11 bases map to TRBD2. Germline values: CDR1 WSHSY, CDR2 SAAADI. The junction had 3 bases not matched to a gene; V was cut back by 0 bases and J by 5 bases. This CDR3 is built from 15 residues. The CDR3 DNA follows: TGCGCCAGCAGTGAGTCGGGACTAGCGGCACACGAGCAGTACGTC. Translation gives CASSESGLAAHEQYV.

The V call is TRBV29-1, the J call TRBJ2-1; no reliable D call. Germline V gene data show CDR1 as SQVTM and CDR2 as ANQGSEA. Trimming took off 3 bases at V and 0 bases at J, with 6 bases between the two ends. The CDR3 runs 13 residues. Here the CDR3 reads CSVDYSSYNEQFF. The CDR3 region has the DNA TGCAGCGTTGATTACAGCTCCTACAATGAGCAGTTCTTC.

V and J are TRBV7-2 and TRBJ1-3; TRBD1 is a possible D gene (5 bases). Per germline, CDR1 SGHTA and CDR2 FQGNSA. The CDR3 is made up of 16 amino acids. V lost 3 bases and J 3 bases, leaving 15 bases between the germline ends. The DNA for the CDR3 is TGTGCCAGCAGCTTCCAGGGTGGCTTTGGTGGAAACACCATATATTTT. Translating gives CASSFQGGFGGNTIYF.

This chain connects TRBV10-3 to TRBJ1-2; D remains ambiguous. Trimming cost V 8 bases and J 3 bases, with 10 bases left between them. The germline V gene encodes CDR1 ENHRY and CDR2 SYGVKD. The CDR3 loop spans 12 amino acids. This CDR3 is CAIGSQDYGYTF. Written as DNA, the CDR3 is TGTGCCATCGGAAGTCAGGACTATGGCTACACCTTC.

J is TRBJ1-1 and V is TRBV27; the D gene is possibly TRBD1 (5 bases). Trimming shortened V by 2 bases and J by 5 bases, and 21 bases separated the two germline ends. This CDR3 contains 17 residues. In germline, CDR1 is MNHEY, CDR2 SMNVEV (reference sequence). The CDR3 DNA follows: TGTGCCAGCAGTTTAGGTGGGTCGGGACTAGGGAGAACTGAAGCTTTCTTT. Its translation is CASSLGGSGLGRTEAFF.

The chain links TRBV5-1 to TRBJ2-7; perhaps TRBD2 as D (6 bases). Trimming took 8 bases from V and 4 from J, leaving 22 bases between them. The CDR3 is 15 amino acids. CDR1 is SGHRS and CDR2 is YFSETQ in the germline V gene. The CDR3 nucleotides read TGCGCCAGATTAGCGACCGGGACTCTAGCTTACGAGCAGTACTTC. As protein: CARLATGTLAYEQYF.

The V and J genes are TRBV28 and TRBJ2-3; D is unclear. The CDR3 has 15 amino acids. Germline CDR1 reads MDHEN; CDR2 reads SYDVKM. Trimming pared 5 bases from V and 4 bases from J, leaving 16 bases between. The chain's CDR3 is CASSLEAAHPDTQYF. The CDR3 nucleotides read TGTGCCAGCAGTCTCGAGGCAGCCCATCCAGATACGCAGTATTTT.

This chain uses TRBV5-6 with TRBJ1-4; a possible D gene is TRBD1 (5 bases). With 5 bases removed from V and 7 bases from J, the gap between germline ends came to 12 bases. CDR1 SGHDT and CDR2 YYEEEE come from the germline V gene. This CDR3 region has 13 residues. CDR3 DNA: TGTGCCAGCAGGGTTGGGGGGAGTGAAAAACTGTTTTTT. This codes for CASRVGGSEKLFF.